This is a list of T cell receptor beta chains from one sample in a study of identical twins. TCRdb called the 5' RACE reads again in MiXCR, with one record for every CDR3 protein. The data show under 1 million distinct CDR3 sequences, 12% seen once. The same sample was also used in a study of yellow fever vaccine responses in identical twins.

Specimen: PBMCs. These receptors all come from a woman between 18 and 30 years old in good health. Each CDR3 is given with its conserved first and last residue. The order of the fields is V gene, clone size, J gene, D gene, CDR3 DNA, CDR3 protein. A D gene is named only where the DNA matches it firmly. Clone sizes are given selectively: once, few, many, or a class where the clone is expanded.

v_call: TRBV25-1; clone_size: -; j_call: TRBJ1-2; d_call: -; cdr3_nt: TGTGCCAGCAGTGAAATAGGAATCGATGGCTACACCTTC; cdr3_aa: CASSEIGIDGYTF
v_call: TRBV20-1; clone_size: few; j_call: TRBJ2-1; d_call: TRBD2; cdr3_nt: TGCAGTGCTAGAGATCTGGGACTAGCAGTTATCAATGAGCAGTTCTTC; cdr3_aa: CSARDLGLAVINEQFF
v_call: TRBV28; clone_size: few; j_call: TRBJ2-1; d_call: TRBD1; cdr3_nt: TGTGCCAGCAGTTCAAAGGACAGGGGGTTAGGGTGGAATGAGCAGTTCTTC; cdr3_aa: CASSSKDRGLGWNEQFF
v_call: TRBV20-1; clone_size: -; j_call: TRBJ2-3; d_call: TRBD1; cdr3_nt: TGCAGTTCAGTGCAGGGGGCAACAGATACGCAGTATTTT; cdr3_aa: CSSVQGATDTQYF
v_call: TRBV20-1; clone_size: few; j_call: TRBJ2-6; d_call: -; cdr3_nt: TGCAGTGCTAGAGAAGGGGGGCGGGTTGGGGCCAACGTCCTGACTTTC; cdr3_aa: CSAREGGRVGANVLTF
v_call: TRBV4-2; clone_size: many; j_call: TRBJ1-2; d_call: TRBD1; cdr3_nt: TGTGCCAGCAGCCAATTTTCGGGGACAGGGGCCCCAGGAGATGGCTACACCTTC; cdr3_aa: CASSQFSGTGAPGDGYTF
v_call: TRBV3-1; clone_size: many; j_call: TRBJ2-7; d_call: TRBD1; cdr3_nt: TGTGCCAGCAGCCGACAGGGGTTCTACGAGCAGTACTTC; cdr3_aa: CASSRQGFYEQYF
v_call: TRBV12-3/TRBV12-4; clone_size: many; j_call: TRBJ2-3; d_call: -; cdr3_nt: TGTGCCAGCAGTTTTGGGGGAGGGGGAGATACGCAGTATTTT; cdr3_aa: CASSFGGGGDTQYF
v_call: TRBV20-1; clone_size: -; j_call: TRBJ2-7; d_call: -; cdr3_nt: TGCAGTGCTAGAGATCAAGGGAGCGGACGCTACGAGCAGTACTTC; cdr3_aa: CSARDQGSGRYEQYF
v_call: TRBV29-1; clone_size: -; j_call: TRBJ2-2; d_call: TRBD1; cdr3_nt: TGCAGCGTTGAGTCGGACAGGGTCAGCGGGGAGCTGTTTTTT; cdr3_aa: CSVESDRVSGELFF
v_call: TRBV12-3/TRBV12-4; clone_size: few; j_call: TRBJ1-2; d_call: -; cdr3_nt: TGTGCCAGCAGCAACCGGGGGGGCGGGGTACGTGGCTACACCTTC; cdr3_aa: CASSNRGGGVRGYTF
v_call: TRBV5-1; clone_size: -; j_call: TRBJ1-1; d_call: -; cdr3_nt: TGCGCCAGCAGCTTGGTTGTGGGCCCGAACACTGAAGCTTTCTTT; cdr3_aa: CASSLVVGPNTEAFF
v_call: TRBV6-1; clone_size: many; j_call: TRBJ1-6; d_call: -; cdr3_nt: TGTGCCAGCAGTGACTGGGTTCCCAATTCACCCCTCCACTTT; cdr3_aa: CASSDWVPNSPLHF
v_call: TRBV10-2; clone_size: -; j_call: TRBJ1-4; d_call: -; cdr3_nt: TGCGCCAGCGCCGGGCAGACGAATGAAAAACTGTTTTTT; cdr3_aa: CASAGQTNEKLFF
v_call: TRBV3-1; clone_size: -; j_call: TRBJ2-7; d_call: TRBD1; cdr3_nt: TGTGCCAGCAGTTACCGGGACAGGTTCTACGAGCAGTACTTC; cdr3_aa: CASSYRDRFYEQYF
v_call: TRBV20-1; clone_size: few; j_call: TRBJ2-3; d_call: -; cdr3_nt: TGCAGTGCTAGGGGGGAGGCAGCGGTTGAGGATACGCAGTATTTT; cdr3_aa: CSARGEAAVEDTQYF
v_call: TRBV19; clone_size: -; j_call: TRBJ1-1; d_call: -; cdr3_nt: TGTGCCAGTAGTAGCCTACAGAAATTGAACACTGAAGCTTTCTTT; cdr3_aa: CASSSLQKLNTEAFF
v_call: TRBV29-1; clone_size: -; j_call: TRBJ2-7; d_call: TRBD1; cdr3_nt: TGCAGCGTGGGAGGACAGGGCTACGAGCAGTACTTC; cdr3_aa: CSVGGQGYEQYF
v_call: TRBV24-1; clone_size: many; j_call: TRBJ2-1; d_call: -; cdr3_nt: TGTGCCACCAGTGGCTTGGGCCTTATTGAGCAGTTCTTC; cdr3_aa: CATSGLGLIEQFF
v_call: TRBV29-1; clone_size: few; j_call: TRBJ2-7; d_call: -; cdr3_nt: TGCAGCGTCCAACAGGGGGGGAGTTACGAGCAGTACTTC; cdr3_aa: CSVQQGGSYEQYF
v_call: TRBV7-6; clone_size: many; j_call: TRBJ2-1; d_call: -; cdr3_nt: TGTGCCAGCAGCTTACGCCGCTCCTACAATGAGCAGTTCTTC; cdr3_aa: CASSLRRSYNEQFF
v_call: TRBV5-1; clone_size: -; j_call: TRBJ2-1; d_call: TRBD2; cdr3_nt: TGCGCCAGCAGCTTGGCCCCTAGCGGGAGTCAGAGGGACAATGAGCAGTTCTTC; cdr3_aa: CASSLAPSGSQRDNEQFF